The clone carrying this T cell receptor beta chain has ten or more counts. The CDR3 loop spans 13 amino acids. In germline, CDR1 is SGHVS, CDR2 FQNEAQ. V lost 5 bases to trimming and J lost 5 bases, with 13 bases between them. Using its own MiXCR run on the 5' RACE reads, TCRdb lists one record per CDR3 protein. The sample contains a few hundred thousand distinct CDR3 sequences, approximately 8.3% of which appear only once. The data belong to a study of identical twins. In addition, the sample was reused for a study of yellow fever vaccine responses in identical twins.

The receptor's source is a woman aged 18-29 years in good health. The source material was CD8+ T cells sorted from blood. The chain is built from TRBV7-8 and TRBJ2-7; D is uncertain. CDR3 DNA: TGTGCCAGCAGCCCCTACGACAAGAACGAGCAGTACTTC. Protein product: CASSPYDKNEQYF. The whole variable domain, filled in from reference TRBV7-8 and TRBJ2-7, reads GAGVSQSPRYKVAKRGQDVALRCDPISGHVSLFWYQQALGQGPEFLTYFQNEAQLDKSGLPSDRFFAERPEGSVSTLKIQRTQQEDSAVYLCASSPYDKNEQYFGPGTRLTVT.